The 22 T cell receptor beta chains below come from one sample, sequenced in a study of blood T cell repertoires in COVID-19. Data came from immunoSEQ multiplex PCR; TCRdb stores just in-frame clones and leaves some out. The sample consists of around 75,000 clones, around 79% of them appearing once. The sequenced sample was peripheral blood. Receptor source: a woman older than 75 with active or convalescent COVID-19.

This sequence joins TRBV5-1 and TRBJ2-1, with D tentatively TRBD2 (6 bases). V dropped 4 bases and J dropped 4 bases, with 18 bases sitting between them. CDR3 length equals 16 residues. Germline V gene lookup returns CDR1 SGHRS and CDR2 YFSETQ. CDR3 region: CASSLPTYGGYNEQFF. The CDR3 bases are TGCGCCAGCAGCCTTCCAACCTACGGGGGTTACAATGAGCAGTTCTTC.

The V and J genes are TRBV18 and TRBJ1-2; 7 bases line up with TRBD1. Germline loops: CDR1 KGHSH, CDR2 LQKENI. V shed 3 bases, J shed 8 bases, and the junction held 12 bases outside the gene matches. The CDR3 is made up of 15 amino acids. The CDR3 loop reads CASSPLKGGGDGYTF. DNA for the CDR3: TGTGCCAGCTCACCCCTTAAAGGAGGGGGCGACGGCTACACCTTC.

The rearrangement joins TRBV19 to TRBJ2-1; the match to TRBD2 covers 7 bases. Germline assignment: CDR1 LNHDA and CDR2 SQIVND (reference sequence). The CDR3 loop spans 16 amino acids. Losses at the gene ends were 3 bases for V and 5 bases for J; bases not matched to a gene: 10. This CDR3 reads CASSMRSGTTNNEQFF. In DNA, the CDR3 is TGTGCCAGTAGTATGAGGAGCGGGACCACCAACAATGAGCAGTTCTTC.

In its sample, this clone was seen a few times. The gene calls are TRBV10-3 and TRBJ1-2, with 7 positions matching TRBD1. The CDR3 totals 15 residues. V lost 5 bases to trimming and J lost 2 bases; unmatched junction nucleotides: 8. CDR1 is ENHRY, CDR2 SYGVKD, per germline. The CDR3: CAISLNADRNYGYTF. The CDR3 region has the DNA TGTGCCATCAGTCTAAACGCGGACAGGAACTATGGCTACACCTTC.

The sample holds a few counts of this clone. The J gene is TRBJ1-4, the V gene TRBV28; no definite D call. CDR3 size: 14 residues. Trimming cost V 6 bases and J 7 bases, with 15 bases left between them. Germline CDR1 MDHEN, CDR2 SYDVKM. The CDR3 spells CASRSGIIVEKLFF. The CDR3, as DNA: TGTGCCAGCAGATCCGGGATAATCGTTGAAAAACTGTTTTTT.

The chain has TRBV7-9 and TRBJ1-3; possibly TRBD1 for D (5 bases). Trimming left V 10 bases short and J 0 bases short, with 10 bases between. The germline gives CDR1 SEHNR, CDR2 FQNEAQ (reference sequence). The CDR3 extends over 13 amino acids. The DNA for the CDR3 is TGTGCCACTAAGGGGTTCTCTGGAAACACCATATATTTT. Its protein is CATKGFSGNTIYF.

The chain carries TRBV9 and TRBJ2-3, with 13 bases identical to TRBD2. Germline loops: CDR1 SGDLS, CDR2 YYNGEE. With 2 bases clipped from V and 3 bases from J, the junction kept 3 bases outside the gene matches. CDR3 size: 16 residues. CDR3 DNA: TGTGCCAGCAGCGTGGGACTAGCGGGACTAACAGATACGCAGTATTTT. It translates to CASSVGLAGLTDTQYF.

This rearrangement joins TRBV5-1 to TRBJ2-1, with 9 bases identical to TRBD2. The length of the CDR3 is 17 residues. Germline CDR1 reads SGHRS; CDR2 reads YFSETQ. After removal of 3 bases from V and 9 bases from J, the junction contained 16 bases not matched to a gene. The CDR3 DNA is TGCGCCAGCAGCTCCCAGGCCTTAGCGGGGGCGAGAGGTGAGCAGTTCTTC. Protein sequence: CASSSQALAGARGEQFF.

The CDR3 DNA sequence: TGCGCCAGCAGCCGGACCGGGACAGGGGGCGCGGGCACTGAAGCTTTCTTT. Amino acid sequence: CASSRTGTGGAGTEAFF. The rearrangement joins TRBV5-1 to TRBJ1-1; 12 nucleotides align to TRBD1. J gave up 4 bases and V 4 bases, and 11 bases lay outside the gene matches. The germline CDR1 and CDR2 sequences are SGHRS and YFSETQ. This CDR3 has 17 residues.

The gene calls are TRBV5-5 and TRBJ2-2; D possibly corresponds to TRBD1 (6 bases). Germline CDR1 is SGHKS and CDR2 is YYEKEE (reference sequence). There are 15 residues in the CDR3. Trimming took off 4 bases at V and 5 bases at J, with 15 bases between the two ends. The CDR3 region has the DNA TGTGCCAGCAGCGCGGCTGCAGGGGTGACCGGGGAGCTGTTTTTT. Amino acid sequence: CASSAAAGVTGELFF.

This clone was seen once. CDR3 amino acids: CASSLFDSSVQPQHF. The CDR3 nucleotides read TGTGCCAGCAGCTTGTTCGACTCGTCGGTTCAGCCCCAGCATTTT. The rearrangement links TRBV5-6 to TRBJ1-5, with D unclear. The germline V and J ends were trimmed by 1 base and 6 bases, with 14 bases remaining between them. The CDR3 spans 15 residues. CDR1 and CDR2 from the germline V gene are SGHDT and YYEEEE.

This clone appeared a few times. The chain combines TRBV7-2 with TRBJ2-2, with a possible D match to TRBD2 (5 bases). Germline-derived CDR1 and CDR2 are SGHTA and FQGNSA. The CDR3 spans 15 residues. Trimming shortened V by 0 bases and J by 3 bases, and 8 bases separated the two germline ends. CDR3 sequence reads: CASSLAKLDTGELFF. CDR3 DNA: TGTGCCAGCAGCTTAGCCAAACTAGACACCGGGGAGCTGTTTTTT.

The chain couples TRBV19 to TRBJ2-1; 10 positions agree with TRBD1. The junction had 9 bases not matched to a gene; V was cut back by 5 bases and J by 2 bases. The CDR3 is 17 residues long. CDR1 and CDR2 from the germline V gene are LNHDA and SQIVND (reference sequence). The CDR3 coding sequence is TGTGCCAGTAGTTCACTCCCGACAGGGGGCACCTACAATGAGCAGTTCTTC. It encodes CASSSLPTGGTYNEQFF.

The V gene is TRBV7-2, the J gene TRBJ2-1; the D gene is possibly TRBD2 (5 bases). The germline V and J ends were trimmed by 5 bases and 9 bases, with 14 bases remaining between them. The germline CDR1 and CDR2 sequences are SGHTA and FQGNSA. CDR3 length: 13 residues. CDR3 nucleotide sequence: TGTGCCAGCAGCCCCTGGGGAGCGGTTGAGCAGTTCTTC. Translating it yields CASSPWGAVEQFF.

In this sample, this clone turned up once. The chain combines TRBV7-9 with TRBJ2-1, with 12 bases lining up with TRBD2. This CDR3 has 16 residues. Germline lookup yields CDR1 SEHNR and CDR2 FQNEAQ (reference sequence). The V and J ends lost 5 bases and 7 bases, in that order; junction bases with no gene match: 9. The CDR3 DNA follows: TGTGCCAGCAGCCCATGGCCTAGCGGGAGGGAGAATGAGCAGTTCTTC. Amino acid sequence: CASSPWPSGRENEQFF. The full variable domain, in which reference TRBV7-9 and TRBJ2-1 provide the parts outside the CDR3, is DTGVSQNPRHKITKRGQNVTFRCDPISEHNRLYWYRQTLGQGPEFLTYFQNEAQLEKSRLLSDRFSAERPKGSFSTLEIQRTEQGDSAMYLCASSPWPSGRENEQFFGPGTRLTVL.

V gene TRBV5-1 combines with J gene TRBJ1-4, with no clear D. Trimming took 3 bases from V and 0 from J, leaving 12 bases between them. Germline-derived CDR1 and CDR2 are SGHRS and YFSETQ. This CDR3 has 16 amino acids. The CDR3 DNA is TGCGCCAGCAGCTCCGGGGATTCCTCAACTAATGAAAAACTGTTTTTT. It encodes CASSSGDSSTNEKLFF. The complete variable domain, with remaining parts taken from reference TRBV5-1 and TRBJ1-4, reads KAGVTQTPRYLIKTRGQQVTLSCSPISGHRSVSWYQQTPGQGLQFLFEYFSETQRNKGNFPGRFSGRQFSNSRSEMNVSTLELGDSALYLCASSSGDSSTNEKLFFGSGTQLSVL.

The V and J genes are TRBV9 and TRBJ1-1; 7 bases fit TRBD1. V lost 4 bases and J lost 4; bases outside the gene matches: 7. The CDR3 consists of 14 residues. Germline V gene sequence: CDR1 SGDLS, CDR2 YYNGEE. CDR3 region: CASSPSTGTTEAFF. CDR3 sequence (DNA): TGTGCCAGCAGCCCGTCGACAGGGACCACTGAAGCTTTCTTT.

The J gene is TRBJ2-7, the V gene TRBV6-1; 11 bases fit TRBD1. Germline V lookup: CDR1 MNHNS, CDR2 SASEGT. J lost 6 bases, V lost 2 bases, and 6 bases had no gene match. The CDR3 totals 15 residues. Written as DNA, the CDR3 is TGTGCCAGCAGTGAATTGGGGACAGGGGGGATCGAGCAGTACTTC. It yields the protein CASSELGTGGIEQYF.

The chain combines TRBV18 with TRBJ1-1; TRBD1 is a possible D gene (6 bases). From germline, CDR1 is KGHSH and CDR2 LQKENI. V lost 1 base, J lost 1 base, and 13 bases lay in between. CDR3 size: 16 residues. CDR3 sequence reads: CASSPLSGQPNTEAFF. The CDR3, as DNA: TGTGCCAGCTCACCACTCTCGGGACAACCGAACACTGAAGCTTTCTTT.

The chain links TRBV10-3 to TRBJ2-5; 10 bases map to TRBD2. V was clipped by 4 bases and J by 7 bases; unmatched bases: 21. The CDR3 spans 19 residues. The V gene's germline CDR1 is ENHRY and CDR2 SYGVKD. CDR3: CAISVNSGRALGTGGTQYF. For the CDR3, the DNA is TGTGCCATCAGTGTAAACAGCGGGAGGGCCTTAGGGACAGGTGGGACCCAGTACTTC.

The rearrangement joins TRBV7-2 to TRBJ1-1; 7 bases agree with TRBD1. The CDR3 totals 13 residues. V shed 8 bases and J 5 bases; nucleotides not matched to a gene: 8. Germline V lookup: CDR1 SGHTA, CDR2 FQGNSA. In DNA, the CDR3 is TGTGCCAGCGCACAGGGCAGGGGGACTGAAGCTTTCTTT. This encodes CASAQGRGTEAFF.

The genes are TRBV18 and TRBJ1-2; 7 nucleotides align to TRBD1. Germline assignment: CDR1 KGHSH and CDR2 LQKENI. The CDR3 loop spans 13 amino acids. Trimming cost V 3 bases and J 8 bases; bases outside gene matches: 6. The chain's CDR3 is CASSPNRGDGYTF. The CDR3 nucleotides read TGTGCCAGCTCACCGAACAGGGGTGACGGCTACACCTTC.